This entry concerns a single T cell receptor beta chain. As yet, its antigen is unknown. The source of the sample is a study of cytomegalovirus exposure and HLA in healthy donors. As for the study in general: Within the Caucasian-associated ancestry cluster were roughly 81% of the 300 to 450 genotyped donors. Study conclusions and caveats: Analysis was carried out at a later point, and it linked a missense DCLRE1C variant to TCR beta V- and J-gene trimming.

CDR3 length: 17 residues. CDR1 and CDR2 from the germline V gene are LNHDA and SQIVND (reference sequence). V gave up 8 bases and J gave up 4 bases; unmatched junction bases: 13. Primers: 60 Vbeta forward and 13 Jbeta reverse. The table came from immunoSEQ multiplex PCR; TCRdb's copy has only in-frame clones and leaves some out. Among 100,000 to 150,000 clones, 74% were seen once, and the ten largest hold over 3.5%. The rearrangement links TRBV19 to TRBJ2-6; 8 positions match TRBD1. The sample comprised PBMCs. This TCR derives from a woman aged 45-65 years in good health and CMV-seropositive. For the CDR3, the DNA is TGTGCCAGTCACCGGGACAGGTCGACCTCCGGGGCCAACGTCCTGACTTTC. It encodes CASHRDRSTSGANVLTF.